The rows below give T cell receptor beta chains drawn from one sample of a study of cytomegalovirus exposure and HLA in healthy donors. TCRdb's copy holds only in-frame clones and misses some; the assay was immunoSEQ multiplex PCR. The sample yields a few hundred thousand clones, roughly 80% seen once. Input material: PBMCs. The receptors here all came from a girl aged 2 to 9 in good health and CMV-seronegative. CDR3s include the opening cysteine and the closing phenylalanine or tryptophan. Each record gives: CDR3 length, clone size, V gene, J gene, D gene, CDR3 DNA, CDR3 protein. A D gene is named only where the DNA matches it firmly. Not all rows give a size; the values are once, few, many and, for expanded clones, a class.

14	.	TRBV19	TRBJ2-1	TRBD1	TGTGCCAGTAGTGCCGGGACAGGGCTTTATGAGCAGTTCTTC	CASSAGTGLYEQFF
13	.	TRBV27	TRBJ2-7	.	TGTGCCAGCCGACTGACCCCTTACTACGAGCAGTACTTC	CASRLTPYYEQYF
18	.	TRBV28	TRBJ1-5	.	TGTGCCAGCAGTTTACAGGGCGGCCTTCTAAATAGCAATCAGCCCCAGCATTTT	CASSLQGGLLNSNQPQHF
15	.	TRBV27	TRBJ2-7	.	TGTGCCAGCAGTTTAAGGCATCGAGGGACCTACGAGCAGTACTTC	CASSLRHRGTYEQYF
14	.	TRBV6-5	TRBJ1-1	.	TGTGCCAGCCGCGTACAGTTGATGAACACTGAAGCTTTCTTT	CASRVQLMNTEAFF
15	once	TRBV5-1	TRBJ2-5	.	TGCGCCAGCAGTCGGAATAGCCGGGTCCAAGAGACCCAGTACTTC	CASSRNSRVQETQYF
11	.	TRBV10-3	TRBJ2-7	TRBD1	TGTGCCACTACAGGGGACCACGAGCAGTACTTC	CATTGDHEQYF
15	.	TRBV18	TRBJ1-1	TRBD1	TGTGCCAGCTCACAATACACAGGGGATCAAACTGAAGCTTTCTTT	CASSQYTGDQTEAFF
15	.	TRBV28	TRBJ1-5	.	TGTGCCAGCAGCTTGGGCCTCATAGATAATCAGCCCCAGCATTTT	CASSLGLIDNQPQHF
16	.	TRBV19	TRBJ2-3	TRBD2	TGTGCCAGTAGTCAGGATAGCGGGGGAACCACAGATACGCAGTATTTT	CASSQDSGGTTDTQYF
14	few	TRBV19	TRBJ1-2	.	TGTGCCAGTAGTCAACAGGGTAACGGCTATGGCTACACCTTC	CASSQQGNGYGYTF
15	.	TRBV10-3	TRBJ1-5	TRBD1	TGTGCCATCAGTGGGAGCGGGACAGGGGATCAGCCCCAGCATTTT	CAISGSGTGDQPQHF
15	.	TRBV28	TRBJ2-7	TRBD2	TGTGCCAGCCTTCCTCCAGGCGGGAGCAGCAACGAGCAGTACTTC	CASLPPGGSSNEQYF
16	.	TRBV19	TRBJ2-4	.	TGTGCCAGTACCCCTCGCCCGGGGAGCTACAAAAACATTCAGTACTTC	CASTPRPGSYKNIQYF
14	once	TRBV18	TRBJ1-1	TRBD1	TGTGCCAGCTCATCCCGGGACAGCCCCACTGAAGCTTTCTTT	CASSSRDSPTEAFF
15	.	TRBV7-9	TRBJ1-2	.	TGTGCCAGCAGCTTACTTTCTCGGGACACGGAGGGCTACACCTTC	CASSLLSRDTEGYTF
14	once	TRBV7-6	TRBJ2-5	.	TGTGCCAGCAGCTCCCTCCTCAGCCAAGAGACCCAGTACTTC	CASSSLLSQETQYF
15	.	TRBV5-1	TRBJ2-7	TRBD2	TGCGCCAGCAGCTTGGGTGGAGCGGGGTCCTACGAGCAGTACTTC	CASSLGGAGSYEQYF
15	.	TRBV6-1	TRBJ1-1	.	TGTGCCAGCAGTGAAACCCTTATAGGGGACACTGAAGCTTTCTTT	CASSETLIGDTEAFF
15	once	TRBV19	TRBJ2-2	.	TGTGCCAGTAGTATCTTCGGAGGGACCGGCGGGGAGCTGTTTTTT	CASSIFGGTGGELFF
13	few	TRBV5-1	TRBJ2-7	.	TGCGCCAGCAGCTCCGGACTTTCAAACGAGCAGTACTTC	CASSSGLSNEQYF
14	.	TRBV7-2	TRBJ2-4	.	TGTGCCAGCAGCCCGGGGATAGCCAAAAACATTCAGTACTTC	CASSPGIAKNIQYF
14	.	TRBV7-9	TRBJ1-2	.	TGTGCCAGCAGCTTACGGAGCGCCCTCCTTGGCTACACCTTC	CASSLRSALLGYTF
12	.	TRBV19	TRBJ2-3	.	TGTGCCAGCAGGGGGGGCACAGATACGCAGTATTTT	CASRGGTDTQYF
16	.	TRBV11-2	TRBJ2-1	TRBD1	TGTGCCAGCAGCTCCTTTTCAGACAGGGCTTTTGATGAGCAGTTCTTC	CASSSFSDRAFDEQFF
16	.	TRBV7-9	TRBJ1-1	TRBD1	TGTGCCAGCAGCCCGGGACAGGGGGCGAGGAACACTGAAGCTTTCTTT	CASSPGQGARNTEAFF
17	few	TRBV4-1	TRBJ2-2	.	TGCGCCAGCAGCCAAGTGCCTCTACTCGCGAACACCGGGGAGCTGTTTTTT	CASSQVPLLANTGELFF
11	.	TRBV5-6	TRBJ1-1	.	TGTGCCAGCAGCTCCTACACTGAAGCTTTCTTT	CASSSYTEAFF
14	.	TRBV18	TRBJ2-1	.	TGTGCCAGCTCATCCAGCGGGTCCTACAATGAGCAGTTCTTC	CASSSSGSYNEQFF
14	.	TRBV7-3	TRBJ2-1	.	TGTGCCAGCAGTGCCGGGAGTGGCTACAATGAGCAGTTCTTC	CASSAGSGYNEQFF
18	.	TRBV18	TRBJ2-7	TRBD1	TGTGCCAGCTCACCCGCCCGGAAGGGGGCGAACCCGGGTGACGAGCAGTACTTC	CASSPARKGANPGDEQYF
16	.	TRBV14	TRBJ1-2	.	TGTGCCAGCAGCCCCATACCAAAAGGAAGGGGGTATGGCTACACCTTC	CASSPIPKGRGYGYTF
15	once	TRBV19	TRBJ2-3	.	TGTGCCAGTAGTATCGGTCGGTTCGGCACAGATACGCAGTATTTT	CASSIGRFGTDTQYF
15	few	TRBV14	TRBJ2-7	TRBD2	TGTGCCAGCAGCCGCTTGAACGGGGGGTTCTACGAGCAGTACTTC	CASSRLNGGFYEQYF
15	.	TRBV7-9	TRBJ1-4	.	TGTTCCAGCAGCCCCAGACAGGCAACTAATGAAAAACTGTTTTTT	CSSSPRQATNEKLFF
12	.	TRBV30	TRBJ2-7	.	TGTGCCTGGGCTGGATCTAGCTACGAGCAGTACTTC	CAWAGSSYEQYF
15	.	TRBV28	TRBJ2-7	.	TGTGTCAATGGATCTAGGCAGGGACTCTCCTACGAGCAGTACTTC	CVNGSRQGLSYEQYF
17	.	TRBV9	TRBJ2-1	TRBD1	TGTGCCAGCAGCGTAGGACAAACAGGGGGAGAGCGCGGTGAGCAGTTCTTC	CASSVGQTGGERGEQFF
15	.	TRBV5-4	TRBJ1-3	.	TGTGCCAGCAGCTTGGGGGCGGGTTCTGGAAACACCATATATTTT	CASSLGAGSGNTIYF
13	.	TRBV2	TRBJ1-1	TRBD1	TGTGCCAGCAGTGGACAGGGCGGCACTGAAGCTTTCTTT	CASSGQGGTEAFF
15	once	TRBV12-2	TRBJ2-5	.	TGTGCAAGTCGCTCGTCCGACAGGGGGGCAGAGACCCAGTACTTC	CASRSSDRGAETQYF
14	.	TRBV27	TRBJ2-7	.	TGTGCCAGCAGTTTTGCCGGGAAATCCTACGAGCAGTACTTC	CASSFAGKSYEQYF
15	.	TRBV19	TRBJ1-4	TRBD1	TGTGCCAGTAGGCCTCAGGACAGGGCTAATGAAAAACTGTTTTTT	CASRPQDRANEKLFF
13	.	TRBV4-1	TRBJ1-2	.	TGCGCCAGCAGCCCGGAGATCCTTAGCGGCTACACCTTC	CASSPEILSGYTF
14	.	TRBV7-2	TRBJ1-2	TRBD1	TGTGCCAGCAGCCGACAGGGGTTTAACTATGGCTACACCTTC	CASSRQGFNYGYTF
15	.	TRBV28	TRBJ1-2	TRBD1	TGTGCCAGCAGTTTAGTACAGGGGGTGGATTATGGCTACACCTTC	CASSLVQGVDYGYTF
16	.	TRBV4-1	TRBJ2-2	TRBD1	TGCGCCAGCAGCCGTCCGAGACAGGGTACTAAGGGGGAGCTGTTTTTT	CASSRPRQGTKGELFF
12	.	TRBV28	TRBJ2-7	.	TGTGCCAGCAGCCTCAGCTCCTACGAGCAGTACTTC	CASSLSSYEQYF
15	.	TRBV5-6	TRBJ1-6	TRBD1	TGTGCCAGCAGCCTGGGACAGGGGGCTATTTCACCCCTCCACTTT	CASSLGQGAISPLHF
18	.	TRBV7-9	TRBJ2-3	.	TGTGCCAGCAGTTTAAATTGGCGGGGATTCAGGAACACAGATACGCAGTATTTT	CASSLNWRGFRNTDTQYF
15	.	TRBV5-1	TRBJ2-2	.	TGCGCCAGCAGCTTGGCGGTCACGAACACCGGGGAGCTGTTTTTT	CASSLAVTNTGELFF
17	.	TRBV19	TRBJ1-4	.	TGTGCCAGTAGTACATCTCCCACAGGGATGTTTAATGAAAAACTGTTTTTT	CASSTSPTGMFNEKLFF
15	once	TRBV4-1	TRBJ1-1	TRBD1	TGCGCCAGCAGCCAGGGGGGGGACAGGGCGTATGAAGCTTTCTTT	CASSQGGDRAYEAFF
16	.	TRBV28	TRBJ2-4	.	TGTGCCAGCAGTTTAATAGCCGTCTTGGCCAAAAACATTCAGTACTTC	CASSLIAVLAKNIQYF
17	.	TRBV5-1	TRBJ2-4	.	TGCGCCAGCAGCTTGGCCCCGCAGGGAATAGCCAAAAACATTCAGTACTTC	CASSLAPQGIAKNIQYF
14	.	TRBV27	TRBJ2-2	.	TGTGCCAGCAGTTTACTGGGCTTCGCCGGGGAGCTGTTTTTT	CASSLLGFAGELFF
15	once	TRBV2	TRBJ2-1	TRBD2	TGTGCCAGCAGTGAAGTTGGGGCCGGCGGGGGTGAGCAGTTCTTC	CASSEVGAGGGEQFF